Below are 2 T cell receptor beta chains sequenced from a single sample in a study of CD8+ T cells in alopecia areata. TCR sequencing used cDNA made by reverse transcription of extracted RNA. This table comes from immunoSEQ multiplex PCR, and its TCRdb copy is limited to in-frame clones, with some not included. The sample lists under 350,000 clones, 58% occurring once. Treatment denoted: oral pan-JAK inhibitor, 5-10 mg twice daily. The sample here was CD4+ T cells sorted from blood, taken at week 24, from a patient treated with tofacitinib. These receptor sequences come from a human donor with alopecia areata.

The V gene is TRBV5-1, the J gene TRBJ2-1; D is possibly TRBD2 (6 bases). Germline V lookup: CDR1 SGHRS, CDR2 YFSETQ. Trimming took off 1 base at V and 6 bases at J, with 17 bases between the two ends. This CDR3 region has 16 residues. CDR3 sequence: CASSLIPGLEFNEQFF. Written as DNA, the CDR3 is TGCGCCAGCAGCTTGATTCCGGGACTGGAGTTCAATGAGCAGTTCTTC.

The chain joins TRBV5-4 to TRBJ2-7; no clear D gene. CDR3 length: 16 residues. Trimming stripped 3 bases from V and 5 bases from J, with 21 bases between. Looked up from germline, CDR1 is SGHNT and CDR2 is YYREEE (reference sequence). The CDR3 region has the DNA TGTGCCAGCAGCTCCCATGGGCGGACGGACCCTAACGAGCAGTACTTC. Its protein is CASSSHGRTDPNEQYF.